Listed below are T cell receptor beta chains from one sample, sequenced in a study of T cell responses to AZD1222 COVID-19 vaccine. Using immunoSEQ multiplex PCR, the repertoire was profiled, and TCRdb retains in-frame clones only, with some absent. This sample yields 120,000 to 150,000 clones, of which approximately 86% are seen a single time; around 5% belongs to the top ten. The starting material was peripheral blood, obtained 28 days after the second dose of the MenACWY control vaccine. Source of these receptors: an adult who received the MenACWY meningococcal vaccine as a control. Both conserved end residues are part of each CDR3. D genes are given only for firm matches. The listing skips clone size in some rows; elsewhere it reads once, few, many or a size class.

j_call d_call clone_size v_call cdr3_aa cdr3_nt
TRBJ1-1 - - TRBV9 CASSTQGLNTEAFF TGTGCCAGCAGCACACAGGGTTTGAACACTGAAGCTTTCTTT
TRBJ2-4 - - TRBV10-2 CASLRRGDLAKNIQYF TGCGCCAGCTTACGAAGGGGTGACCTAGCCAAAAACATTCAGTACTTC
TRBJ2-1 TRBD2 few TRBV9 CASSVSGGSYNEQFF TGTGCCAGCAGCGTCAGCGGGGGTTCCTACAATGAGCAGTTCTTC
TRBJ2-3 - - TRBV7-2 CASSFSGLTDTQYF TGTGCCAGCAGCTTTAGCGGACTCACAGATACGCAGTATTTT
TRBJ1-4 TRBD1 - TRBV2 CASSAGGSREKLFF TGTGCCAGCAGCGCAGGGGGCAGTCGGGAAAAACTGTTTTTT
TRBJ2-1 TRBD1 - TRBV5-5 CASSADGTGSLSYNEQFF TGTGCCAGCAGCGCCGACGGGACAGGGTCCCTCTCCTACAATGAGCAGTTCTTC
TRBJ1-3 - - TRBV25-1 CASSESRTVSSGNTIYF TGTGCCAGCAGTGAATCCCGGACAGTCTCCTCTGGAAACACCATATATTTT
TRBJ2-6 - - TRBV19 CASSLLRGSGANVLTF TGTGCCAGTAGCCTTCTAAGAGGCTCTGGGGCCAACGTCCTGACTTTC
TRBJ1-5 - once TRBV3-1/TRBV3-2 CASSQDQSPNQPQHF TGTGCCAGCAGCCAAGATCAGTCACCTAATCAGCCCCAGCATTTT
TRBJ2-3 - - TRBV5-4 CASRLDTDTQYF TGTGCCAGCAGACTTGACACAGATACGCAGTATTTT
TRBJ2-1 TRBD2 - TRBV29-1 CSAITSGNYNEQFF TGCAGCGCTATAACTAGCGGGAACTACAATGAGCAGTTCTTC
TRBJ2-3 TRBD1 - TRBV5-6 CASSGDRSLKDTQYF TGTGCCAGCAGCGGGGACAGGTCTTTGAAAGATACGCAGTATTTT
TRBJ2-5 TRBD1 - TRBV25-1 CASSSPGQGVTRETQYF TGTGCCAGCAGTTCACCGGGACAGGGGGTGACGAGGGAGACCCAGTACTTC
TRBJ1-3 - - TRBV6-1 CASSEAVGMIGGRNTIYF TGTGCCAGCAGTGAAGCGGTGGGGATGATTGGGGGACGAAACACCATATATTTT
TRBJ2-5 - - TRBV9 CASSVGTAPRETQYF TGTGCCAGCAGCGTAGGGACAGCCCCCCGGGAGACCCAGTACTTC
TRBJ1-2 - - TRBV19 CASSMTAAYGYTF TGTGCCAGTAGTATGACGGCGGCCTACGGCTACACCTTC
TRBJ1-1 - - TRBV27 CASSPSQGIAFF TGTGCCAGCAGTCCCTCGCAGGGGATAGCTTTCTTT
TRBJ2-6 - - TRBV6-2/TRBV6-3 CASSYVYSGANVLTF TGTGCCAGCAGTTATGTATACTCTGGGGCCAACGTCCTGACTTTC
TRBJ1-3 - - TRBV19 CASSIMAEDYGNTIYF TGTGCCAGTAGTATAATGGCGGAGGATTACGGAAACACCATATATTTT
TRBJ1-4 - - TRBV19 CASRTTRANEKLFF TGTGCCAGTAGAACGACTCGGGCTAATGAAAAACTGTTTTTT
TRBJ1-1 - - TRBV2 CASTIRRDTEAFF TGTGCCAGTACGATCCGGAGAGACACTGAAGCTTTCTTT
TRBJ1-2 - - TRBV12-2 CASRPGGDQARVFYGYTF TGTGCAAGTCGCCCGGGGGGGGATCAGGCCCGGGTATTCTATGGCTACACCTTC
TRBJ2-7 - - TRBV4-3 CASSQGSNEQYF TGCGCCAGCAGCCAAGGATCTAACGAGCAGTACTTC
TRBJ2-1 TRBD2 - TRBV5-1 CASSLLGGVSYNEQFF TGCGCCAGCAGTCTGCTGGGGGGGGTCTCCTACAATGAGCAGTTCTTC
TRBJ1-3 - once TRBV5-1 CASSGFGPSGNTIYF TGCGCCAGCAGCGGGTTCGGGCCCTCTGGAAACACCATATATTTT
TRBJ2-1 TRBD2 - TRBV4-3 CASSQDAGLASFRQFF TGCGCCAGCAGCCAAGATGCGGGACTAGCGTCTTTTCGGCAGTTCTTC
TRBJ1-5 - - TRBV12-3/TRBV12-4 CASSFSRDQPQHF TGTGCCAGCAGTTTTTCCAGGGATCAGCCCCAGCATTTT
TRBJ1-1 TRBD1 - TRBV4-1 CASSETGTANTEAFF TGCGCCAGCAGTGAGACCGGGACAGCGAACACTGAAGCTTTCTTT
TRBJ2-7 - - TRBV5-4 CASSLGGTPYEQYF TGTGCCAGCAGCTTGGGGGGAACCCCCTACGAGCAGTACTTC
TRBJ1-3 - once TRBV19 CASCRGSGNTIYF TGTGCCAGCTGCCGGGGCTCTGGAAACACCATATATTTT
TRBJ1-5 TRBD1 - TRBV5-1 CASSPGTAYSNQPQHF TGCGCCAGCAGCCCTGGGACAGCCTATAGCAATCAGCCCCAGCATTTT
TRBJ2-7 TRBD1 - TRBV4-3 CASSLSDRAYEQYF TGCGCCAGCAGCCTTTCGGACAGGGCCTACGAGCAGTACTTC